This is a list of T cell receptor beta chains from one sample in a study of blood T cell repertoires in COVID-19. TCRdb's copy holds only in-frame clones and misses some; the assay was immunoSEQ multiplex PCR. The sample shows about 400,000 clones, about 89% of them seen only once. Sequencing input: peripheral blood. These receptors were taken from a woman between 25 and 40 years old with acute or convalescent COVID-19. The CDR3 runs from the conserved cysteine through the conserved F or W. The D gene is left open where the match is weak. Clone size appears in some rows only: once, few, many, or a class for an expanded clone.

v_call	d_call	j_call	clone_size	cdr3_length	cdr3_aa	cdr3_nt
TRBV10-1	TRBD1	TRBJ2-7	-	14	CASSESNRGHEQYF	TGCGCCAGCAGTGAGTCGAACAGGGGACACGAGCAGTACTTC
TRBV28	-	TRBJ1-6	-	18	CASSPTVPGARANSPLHF	TGTGCCAGCAGCCCAACGGTGCCAGGGGCTCGGGCTAATTCACCCCTCCACTTT
TRBV5-5	-	TRBJ2-2	-	16	CASSSQTGANTGELFF	TGTGCCAGCAGCTCACAGACAGGTGCGAACACCGGGGAGCTGTTTTTT
TRBV30	TRBD1	TRBJ1-1	-	14	CAWGPGQSNTEAFF	TGTGCCTGGGGGCCGGGACAGTCGAACACTGAAGCTTTCTTT
TRBV10-2	TRBD2	TRBJ2-1	-	13	CASDPGGIGEQFF	TGCGCCAGCGACCCGGGGGGGATTGGTGAGCAGTTCTTC
TRBV6-1	-	TRBJ1-1	-	16	CASSEGTTTGFSEAFF	TGTGCCAGCAGTGAAGGTACTACTACAGGGTTTTCTGAAGCTTTCTTT
TRBV6-5	-	TRBJ2-3	-	14	CASMWGNSLDTQYF	TGTGCCAGCATGTGGGGCAACTCCCTTGATACGCAGTATTTT
TRBV5-1	-	TRBJ1-2	-	14	CASSLGVGARGYTF	TGCGCCAGCAGCTTGGGTGTAGGGGCGCGGGGCTACACCTTC
TRBV13	TRBD2	TRBJ2-5	once	17	CASSLGGSGGVSKTQYF	TGTGCCAGCAGCTTAGGCGGTAGCGGGGGGGTATCCAAGACCCAGTACTTC
TRBV5-6	TRBD1	TRBJ1-4	-	14	CASSFGTGLEKLFF	TGTGCCAGCAGCTTTGGGACAGGGTTAGAAAAACTGTTTTTT
TRBV28	-	TRBJ1-2	-	13	CASSFVRLSGYTF	TGTGCCAGCAGTTTCGTCAGGCTCAGTGGCTACACCTTC
TRBV24-1	TRBD2	TRBJ2-7	-	14	CATSEGGSSYEQYF	TGTGCCACCAGTGAGGGCGGGAGCTCCTACGAGCAGTACTTC
TRBV15	-	TRBJ1-5	-	21	CATSRVPLLQGEVVVGQPQHF	TGTGCCACCAGCAGAGTTCCTCTGTTACAGGGAGAGGTAGTTGTAGGTCAGCCCCAGCATTTT
TRBV27	-	TRBJ1-6	-	13	CASSLVEGSPLHF	TGTGCCAGCAGTTTAGTTGAGGGATCACCCCTCCACTTT
TRBV19	-	TRBJ1-5	once	14	CASSLLGNNQPQHF	TGTGCCAGTAGTCTACTGGGCAATAATCAGCCCCAGCATTTT
TRBV28	TRBD1	TRBJ2-7	-	15	CASRPPGQKRYEQYF	TGTGCCAGCAGACCCCCGGGACAGAAGAGATACGAGCAGTACTTC